These 19 T cell receptor beta chains were sequenced from one sample in a study of Ad26.COV2.S vaccination and SARS-CoV-2 variants. Only in-frame clones appear in the TCRdb table, and some are missing; sequencing was by immunoSEQ multiplex PCR. This sample has about 350,000 clones; 86% occur once, and the top ten carry 9.5% to 12%. The treatment denotes: some 20 received Ad26.COV2.S at low or high dose, single or two shots; a few received placebo; per-sample allocation not given. Samples were taken on day 63 after the first vaccine or placebo injection. Sequenced material: peripheral blood, taken in a trial of Ad26.COV2.S vaccine versus placebo. These receptors all stem from a person aged 18-60 years who received the Ad26.COV2.S COVID-19 vaccine or a placebo.

V and J are TRBV7-8 and TRBJ1-2; 10 bases are shared with TRBD1. Germline V gene sequence: CDR1 SGHVS, CDR2 FQNEAQ. The CDR3 runs to 16 residues. V trimming: 7 bases; J trimming: 6 bases; junction bases outside the gene matches: 14. The CDR3 region is CASTAWGTGVTDGYTF. The CDR3 coding sequence is TGTGCCAGCACCGCCTGGGGGACAGGGGTAACAGATGGCTACACCTTC.

The chain links TRBV7-8 to TRBJ2-5; 11 bases agree with TRBD1. The CDR3 contains 16 residues. The germline CDR1 and CDR2 sequences are SGHVS and FQNEAQ. Trimming cost V 5 bases and J 5 bases; bases outside gene matches: 10. The CDR3 loop reads CASSPLRTGGMETQYF. CDR3 nucleotide sequence: TGTGCCAGCAGCCCCCTCCGGACAGGGGGCATGGAGACCCAGTACTTC.

V is TRBV9 and J is TRBJ1-1, with D maybe TRBD1 (6 bases). V gave up 3 bases and J gave up 1 base, with 13 bases separating them. The germline gives CDR1 SGDLS, CDR2 YYNGEE. The CDR3 runs to 15 residues. CDR3 nucleotide sequence: TGTGCCAGCAGCGCGCCCCCGACAGGGAACACTGAAGCTTTCTTT. The encoded protein is CASSAPPTGNTEAFF.

The chain uses TRBV20-1 and TRBJ2-1, with unresolved D. The V gene's germline CDR1 is DFQATT and CDR2 SNEGSKA (reference sequence). V was clipped by 3 bases and J by 4 bases, with 16 bases between them. This CDR3 spans 15 amino acids. The CDR3 region has the DNA TGCAGTGCTAGTTCCCTCTCTTTGGGTTACAATGAGCAGTTCTTC. This gives the protein CSASSLSLGYNEQFF.

The gene calls are TRBV20-1 and TRBJ2-7; tentative D call: TRBD2 (6 bases). The germline gives CDR1 DFQATT, CDR2 SNEGSKA (reference sequence). The CDR3 covers 15 residues. Between the trimmed V and J ends, which lost 3 bases and 6 bases, there was a span of 21 bases. The CDR3 DNA sequence: TGCAGTGCTAGTACTGGGGCAGGGAGGCTCACCGAGCAGTACTTC. Its protein product is CSASTGAGRLTEQYF.

The V call is TRBV28, the J call TRBJ1-4; weak D call: TRBD1 (5 bases). Germline V gives CDR1 MDHEN, CDR2 SYDVKM. This CDR3 has 12 amino acids. V gave up 5 bases and J gave up 12 bases, with 13 bases separating them. CDR3 nucleotides: TGTGCCAGCAGTATACCCTGGGGGGAACTGTTTTTT. Translated, it gives CASSIPWGELFF.

The CDR3: CASSPWAEFQETQYF. The CDR3 DNA is TGTGCCAGCTCACCATGGGCGGAGTTCCAAGAGACCCAGTACTTC. The chain joins TRBV18 to TRBJ2-5; D not certain. Between the trimmed V and J ends, which lost 2 bases and 1 base, there was a span of 11 bases. The CDR3 has 15 amino acids. Germline V CDR1 and CDR2: KGHSH, LQKENI.

The rearrangement uses TRBV3-1 (or the pseudogene TRBV3-2) and TRBJ2-7, with D maybe TRBD2 (6 bases). The V and J ends lost 4 bases and 1 base respectively, with 11 bases between them. The CDR3 runs 14 residues. The V gene's germline CDR1 is LGHDT and CDR2 YNNKEL (reference sequence). Here the CDR3 reads CASSLTSGSYEQYF. DNA for the CDR3: TGTGCCAGCAGCCTGACTAGTGGGTCCTACGAGCAGTACTTC.

This clone was observed a handful of times. The V gene is TRBV6-6, the J gene TRBJ2-1, with D tentatively TRBD2 (6 bases). The CDR3 sequence is 12 residues long. Trimming took 5 bases from V and 14 from J, leaving 16 bases between them. CDR1 MNHNY and CDR2 SVGAGI come from the germline V gene (reference sequence). Here the CDR3 DNA reads TGTGCCAGCAGTAATCCGGGACTCACCAAGTTCTTC. This codes for CASSNPGLTKFF.

The gene calls are TRBV18 and TRBJ2-1; 9 bases are shared with TRBD2. The CDR3 totals 17 residues. V was pared by 6 bases and J by 3 bases, with 12 bases of the junction left unmatched. Germline values: CDR1 KGHSH, CDR2 LQKENI. The CDR3 is CASSPFGLAPIYNEQFF. Here the CDR3 DNA reads TGTGCCAGCTCGCCCTTTGGACTAGCGCCGATCTACAATGAGCAGTTCTTC.

In its sample, this clone was seen once. The genes are TRBV7-9 and TRBJ2-7; no firm D call. Trimming took 5 bases from V and 3 from J, leaving 11 bases between them. Germline CDR1 reads SEHNR; CDR2 reads FQNEAQ (reference sequence). The CDR3 is 13 amino acids. The CDR3 is CASSHGPHYEQYF. The CDR3 nucleotides read TGTGCCAGCAGCCACGGACCTCACTACGAGCAGTACTTC.

This chain links TRBV4-2 with TRBJ2-3, with 7 bases identical to TRBD1. This CDR3 region has 13 residues. In germline, CDR1 is LGHNA, CDR2 YNFKEQ. The trim removed 8 bases at V and 6 bases at J, leaving 8 bases unmatched. CDR3 loop: CASRWTGEDTQYF. CDR3 in DNA: TGTGCCAGCCGGTGGACAGGAGAGGATACGCAGTATTTT.

This clone appeared once. V gene TRBV7-2 combines with J gene TRBJ2-3; TRBD2 aligns across 8 bases. The CDR3 covers 17 residues. The trim removed 3 bases at V and 6 bases at J, leaving 14 bases unmatched. The germline gives CDR1 SGHTA, CDR2 FQGNSA. CDR3 sequence (DNA): TGTGCCAGCAGCTTTTTCCTAGCGGGCAGCGGTTCCGATACGCAGTATTTT. Encoded protein: CASSFFLAGSGSDTQYF. Complete variable domain (other parts from reference TRBV7-2 and TRBJ2-3): GAGVSQSPSNKVTEKGKDVELRCDPISGHTALYWYRQSLGQGLEFLIYFQGNSAPDKSGLPSDRFSAERTGGSVSTLTIQRTQQEDSAVYLCASSFFLAGSGSDTQYFGPGTRLTVL.

The chain links TRBV12-3 or TRBV12-4 to TRBJ2-7, with no clear D. There are 13 residues in the CDR3. Trimming cost V 0 bases and J 6 bases, with 9 bases left between them. The CDR3 loop reads CASSLAVVSEQYF. The CDR3 DNA reads TGTGCCAGCAGTTTAGCAGTAGTATCCGAGCAGTACTTC.

This rearrangement joins TRBV20-1 to TRBJ1-1; 7 nucleotides match TRBD1. The ends lost 3 bases at V and 4 bases at J; junction bases unmatched: 8. This CDR3 spans 14 amino acids. Germline V gene sequence: CDR1 DFQATT, CDR2 SNEGSKA (reference sequence). The CDR3 region is CSASDRELGTEAFF. The CDR3, as DNA: TGCAGTGCTAGTGACAGGGAGCTCGGCACTGAAGCTTTCTTT.

This sequence joins TRBV6-2 or TRBV6-3 and TRBJ1-5, with D possibly TRBD1 on 6 matching bases. Germline-derived CDR1 and CDR2 are MNHEY and SVGEGT. V lost 5 bases and J lost 9, with 14 bases in between. The CDR3 is 13 amino acids. The CDR3 reads CASSEPGGRPQHF. Here the CDR3 DNA reads TGTGCCAGCAGTGAGCCGGGGGGCCGGCCCCAGCATTTT.

V is TRBV6-5 and J is TRBJ1-1, with D perhaps TRBD1 (5 bases). This CDR3 has 15 residues. The V end was cut by 8 bases, the J end by 1 base, with 17 bases between. Per germline, CDR1 MNHEY and CDR2 SVGAGI. Here the CDR3 DNA reads TGTGCCAGCGCACGGGGCCCCAACGGGAACACTGAAGCTTTCTTT. Translating it yields CASARGPNGNTEAFF.

This chain joins TRBV28 and TRBJ1-1; 8 nucleotides line up with TRBD1. The germline gives CDR1 MDHEN, CDR2 SYDVKM. The V segment lost 6 bases and the J segment 1 base; nucleotides outside the gene matches: 4. CDR3 length equals 14 residues. In DNA, the CDR3 is TGTGCCAGCAGGAGGACAGGGTGGAACACTGAAGCTTTCTTT. Residues: CASRRTGWNTEAFF.

In its sample, this clone was seen a few times. This sequence joins TRBV3-1 (or the pseudogene TRBV3-2) and TRBJ1-2; D call uncertain. The CDR3 is 16 residues long. Trimming stripped 1 base from V and 0 bases from J, with 12 bases between. The germline V gene has CDR1 LGHDT and CDR2 YNNKEL (reference sequence). This CDR3 is CASSQVSSAANYGYTF. CDR3 in DNA: TGTGCCAGCAGCCAAGTGTCGTCGGCAGCTAACTATGGCTACACCTTC.